This T cell receptor beta chain was captured in a study of graft-versus-host responses after intestinal transplantation. The wider study: Each patient got anti-thymocyte globulin induction, then tacrolimus and steroids for about 3 years.

Sequencing was performed with immunoSEQ multiplex PCR; in TCRdb, only in-frame clones are kept and a portion is missing. The table records about 12,000 clones, 35% of them present only once. The researchers put approximately 200,000 CFSE-labeled responder cells into plates with approximately 200,000 irradiated, violet-dye-labeled stimulator cells. CD4 and CD8 responders that proliferated in the reaction were FACS-sorted. Points on this clone: Other DNA sequences in this specimen translate into the identical CDR3.

V was pared by 2 bases and J by 1 base, with 1 base of the junction left unmatched. Germline V gene data show CDR1 as MNHEY and CDR2 as SMNVEV (reference sequence). CDR3 length: 14 residues. The receptor was derived from a human patient who received an intestinal transplant. The sequences come from alloreactive CD8+ T cells from a mixed lymphocyte reaction culture, collected before intestinal transplant. The subset: CFSE-low proliferating T cells sorted from approximately 6-day pre-transplant mixed lymphocyte reaction (GvH or HvG direction). The V gene is TRBV27, the J gene TRBJ1-1; 7 bases match TRBD1. The CDR3, as DNA: TGTGCCAGCAGTTTAGGGACAGCGAACACTGAAGCTTTCTTT. This gives the protein CASSLGTANTEAFF.